Following are 7 T cell receptor beta chains from one sample sequenced in a study of blood T cell repertoires in COVID-19 (dated by TCRdb to 2019 to 2021). The library was prepared using the immunoSEQ multiplex PCR assay. In TCRdb, the immuneACCESS table is reduced to in-frame sequences with V and J assigned. These tables do not hold every clone; where another copy was compared, an unresolved V gene accounts for under half, and the others remain unexplained. Across this sample there are about 140,000 clones, with about 86% seen only once. Roughly 8% of the sample goes to the ten largest clones. Sequencing used peripheral blood. Receptors originate from a woman in her sixties with acute or convalescent COVID-19.

The chain carries TRBV4-2 and TRBJ2-1, with 9 bases matching TRBD2. Germline CDR1 is LGHNA and CDR2 is YNFKEQ. This CDR3 is built from 16 residues. V gave up 0 bases and J gave up 15 bases; unmatched junction bases: 15. CDR3 in amino acids: CASSQDGAAGGSQVFF. The CDR3 coding sequence is TGTGCCAGCAGCCAAGATGGGGCAGCGGGGGGTTCCCAGGTGTTCTTC.

The chain combines TRBV5-1 with TRBJ1-6; a possible D gene is TRBD1 (5 bases). This CDR3 is built from 13 residues. Per germline, CDR1 SGHRS and CDR2 YFSETQ. The V gene lost 4 bases and the J gene lost 3 bases, with 5 bases spanning the gap. The CDR3 sequence is CASSDSYNSPLHF. DNA for the CDR3: TGCGCCAGCAGCGACAGCTATAATTCACCCCTCCACTTT.

The chain uses TRBV19 and TRBJ1-5, with D possibly being TRBD1 (5 bases). The CDR3 runs to 15 residues. The ends were cut back, 6 bases at V and 3 bases at J, with 15 bases in the middle. Germline CDR1 LNHDA, CDR2 SQIVND (reference sequence). The CDR3 DNA reads as TGTGCCAGTAGCCTATATCGCAGGGCCAATCAGCCCCAGCATTTT. Its protein product is CASSLYRRANQPQHF.

The chain has TRBV6-4 and TRBJ2-7, with 7 bases that match TRBD1. The CDR3 spans 17 residues. V lost 3 bases to trimming and J lost 1 base; unmatched junction nucleotides: 12. Germline CDR1 reads MRHNA; CDR2 reads SNTAGT. DNA for the CDR3: TGTGCCAGCAGTGAACATACGACAGGGTTAGAGTCCTACGAGCAGTACTTC. Protein: CASSEHTTGLESYEQYF.

This chain connects TRBV30 to TRBJ2-1; 8 nucleotides align to TRBD2. This CDR3 is 12 amino acids long. Germline CDR1 reads GTSNPN; CDR2 reads SVGIG (reference sequence). The CDR3 DNA sequence: TGTGCTCGCGGGGGGCAGTACAATGAGCAGTTCTTC. This encodes CARGGQYNEQFF.

The chain joins TRBV6-5 to TRBJ1-2; D is unresolved. The CDR3 has 16 amino acids. Germline V CDR1 and CDR2: MNHEY, SVGAGI. The V end lost 4 bases, the J end lost 3 bases, and 18 bases lay between the germline ends. The CDR3 spells CASSSNPSALYYGYTF. CDR3 nucleotides: TGTGCCAGCAGTTCTAACCCCAGCGCCTTGTACTATGGCTACACCTTC.

The CDR3 DNA reads as TGTGCCAGCAGCCCTGGGCGGGCGCGCAGGACAGATACGCAGTATTTT. Translation gives CASSPGRARRTDTQYF. The chain combines TRBV11-3 with TRBJ2-3, with a weak D call TRBD2 (5 bases). The V end lost 5 bases, the J end lost 3 bases, and 18 bases lay between the germline ends. The CDR3 has 16 amino acids. Germline CDR1 is SGHNT and CDR2 is YENEEA.